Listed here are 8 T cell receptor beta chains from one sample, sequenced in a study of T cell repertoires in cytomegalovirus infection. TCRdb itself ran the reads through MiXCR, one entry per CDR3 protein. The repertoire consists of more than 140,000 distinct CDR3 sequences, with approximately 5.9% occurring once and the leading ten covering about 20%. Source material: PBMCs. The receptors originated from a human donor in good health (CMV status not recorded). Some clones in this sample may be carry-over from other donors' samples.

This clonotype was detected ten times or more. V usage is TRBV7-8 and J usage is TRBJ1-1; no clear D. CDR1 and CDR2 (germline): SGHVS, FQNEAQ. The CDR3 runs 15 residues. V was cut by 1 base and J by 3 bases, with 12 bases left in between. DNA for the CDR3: TGTGCCAGCAGCTTAGACCAACTTTCTTACACTGAAGCTTTCTTT. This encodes CASSLDQLSYTEAFF.

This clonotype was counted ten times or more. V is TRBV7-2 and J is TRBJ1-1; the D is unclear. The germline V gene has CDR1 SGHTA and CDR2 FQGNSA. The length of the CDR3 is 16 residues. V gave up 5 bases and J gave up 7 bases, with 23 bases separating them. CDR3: CASSLSPGVGDSEAFF. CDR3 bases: TGTGCCAGCAGCCTCTCCCCCGGGGTAGGTGATAGTGAAGCTTTCTTT. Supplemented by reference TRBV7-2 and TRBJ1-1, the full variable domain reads GAGVSQSPSNKVTEKGKDVELRCDPISGHTALYWYRQSLGQGLEFLIYFQGNSAPDKSGLPSDRFSAERTGGSVSTLTIQRTQQEDSAVYLCASSLSPGVGDSEAFFGQGTRLTVV.

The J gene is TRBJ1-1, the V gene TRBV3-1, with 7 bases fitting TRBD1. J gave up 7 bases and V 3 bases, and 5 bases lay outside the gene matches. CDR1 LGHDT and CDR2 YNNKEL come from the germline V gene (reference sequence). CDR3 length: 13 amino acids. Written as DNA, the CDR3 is TGTGCCAGCAGCCACGGGACAGAGAGTGAAGCTTTCTTT. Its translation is CASSHGTESEAFF.

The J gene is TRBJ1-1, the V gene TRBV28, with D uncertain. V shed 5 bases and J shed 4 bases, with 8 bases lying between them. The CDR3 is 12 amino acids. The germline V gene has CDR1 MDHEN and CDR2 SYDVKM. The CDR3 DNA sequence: TGTGCCAGCAGTCTGCAACCCACTGAAGCTTTCTTT. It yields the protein CASSLQPTEAFF.

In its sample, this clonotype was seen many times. CDR3: CACIRDFSGNTIYF. DNA for the CDR3: TGTGCCTGTATCAGGGACTTCTCTGGAAACACCATATATTTT. The chain employs TRBV6-1 and TRBJ1-3; D perhaps matches TRBD1 (5 bases). Trimming removed 11 bases at V and 0 bases at J, with 14 bases between. CDR1 is MNHNS and CDR2 is SASEGT in the germline V gene. This CDR3 comprises 14 residues.

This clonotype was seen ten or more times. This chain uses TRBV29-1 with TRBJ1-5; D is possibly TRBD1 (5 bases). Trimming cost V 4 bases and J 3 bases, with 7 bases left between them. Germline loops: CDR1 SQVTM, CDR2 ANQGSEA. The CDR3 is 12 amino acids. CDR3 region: CSVGRDNQPQHF. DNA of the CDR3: TGCAGCGTTGGCAGGGACAATCAGCCCCAGCATTTT.

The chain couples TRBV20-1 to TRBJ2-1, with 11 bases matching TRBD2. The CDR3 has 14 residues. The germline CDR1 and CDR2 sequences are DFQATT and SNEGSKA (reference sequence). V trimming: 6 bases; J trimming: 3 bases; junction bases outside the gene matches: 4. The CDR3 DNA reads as TGCAGTGCACTTACTAGCGGGGGCTACAATGAGCAGTTCTTC. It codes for CSALTSGGYNEQFF.

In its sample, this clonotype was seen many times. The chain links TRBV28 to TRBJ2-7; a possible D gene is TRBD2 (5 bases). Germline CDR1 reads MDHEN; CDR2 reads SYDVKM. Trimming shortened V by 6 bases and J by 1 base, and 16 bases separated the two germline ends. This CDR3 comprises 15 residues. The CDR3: CASRRPLGRSYEQYF. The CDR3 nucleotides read TGTGCCAGCAGACGCCCACTAGGTAGATCCTACGAGCAGTACTTC.